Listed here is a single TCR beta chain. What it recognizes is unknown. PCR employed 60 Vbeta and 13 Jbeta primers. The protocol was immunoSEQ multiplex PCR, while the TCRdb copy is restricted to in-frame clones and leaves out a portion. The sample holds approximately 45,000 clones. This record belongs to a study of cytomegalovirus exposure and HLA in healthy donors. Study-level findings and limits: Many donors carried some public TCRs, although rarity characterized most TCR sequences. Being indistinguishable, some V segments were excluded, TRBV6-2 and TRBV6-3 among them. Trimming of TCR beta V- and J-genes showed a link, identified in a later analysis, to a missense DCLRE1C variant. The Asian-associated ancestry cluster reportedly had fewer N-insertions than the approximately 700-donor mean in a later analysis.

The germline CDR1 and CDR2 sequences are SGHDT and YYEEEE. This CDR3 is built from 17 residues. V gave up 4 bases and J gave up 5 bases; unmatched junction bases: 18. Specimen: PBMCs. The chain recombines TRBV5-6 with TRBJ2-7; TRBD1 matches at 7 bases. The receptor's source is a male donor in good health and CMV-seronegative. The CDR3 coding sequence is TGTGCCAGCAGCGCCTACAGGGGTCCGGCGCGCCCCAACGAGCAGTACTTC. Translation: CASSAYRGPARPNEQYF.